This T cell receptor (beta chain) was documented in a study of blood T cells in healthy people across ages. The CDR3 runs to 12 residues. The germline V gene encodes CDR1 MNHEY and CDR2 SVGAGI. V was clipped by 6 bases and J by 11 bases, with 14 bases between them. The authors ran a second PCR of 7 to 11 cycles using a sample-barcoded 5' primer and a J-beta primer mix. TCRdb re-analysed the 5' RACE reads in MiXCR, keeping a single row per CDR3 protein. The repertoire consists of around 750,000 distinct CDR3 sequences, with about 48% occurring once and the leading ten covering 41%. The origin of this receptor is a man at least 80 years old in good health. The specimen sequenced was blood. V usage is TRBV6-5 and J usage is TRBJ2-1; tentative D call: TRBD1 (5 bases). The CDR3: CASRTPGLKQFF. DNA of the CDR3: TGTGCCAGCAGGACCCCAGGGTTGAAGCAGTTCTTC.